Presented here are 29 T cell receptor beta chains from one specimen sequenced in a study of blood T cell repertoires in COVID-19. Profiling relied on immunoSEQ multiplex PCR, and the TCRdb table lists in-frame clones only, not all of them. The repertoire includes some 49,000 clones, just over 90% of them detected once, and around 1% sits in the top ten. Sequenced sample: peripheral blood. These receptors were obtained from a man in his 60s with COVID-19, enrolled during active disease.

The chain uses TRBV28 and TRBJ1-2; TRBD1 agrees at 7 bases. CDR3 length: 16 amino acids. V was clipped by 2 bases and J by 4 bases; unmatched bases: 10. The germline gives CDR1 MDHEN, CDR2 SYDVKM. The CDR3 bases are TGTGCCAGCAGTTTACCGACCCCGGGACAGACCTATGGCTACACCTTC. Residues: CASSLPTPGQTYGYTF.

In this sample, this clone turned up once. The chain has TRBV7-2 and TRBJ2-7, with 10 bases that match TRBD1. This CDR3 has 17 amino acids. Germline loops: CDR1 SGHTA, CDR2 FQGNSA. V was clipped by 1 base and J by 3 bases; unmatched bases: 9. CDR3 in amino acids: CASSLDGQGGISYEQYF. The CDR3 DNA reads TGTGCCAGCAGCTTAGATGGACAGGGGGGTATAAGCTACGAGCAGTACTTC. Supplemented by reference TRBV7-2 and TRBJ2-7, the full variable domain reads GAGVSQSPSNKVTEKGKDVELRCDPISGHTALYWYRQSLGQGLEFLIYFQGNSAPDKSGLPSDRFSAERTGGSVSTLTIQRTQQEDSAVYLCASSLDGQGGISYEQYFGPGTRLTVT.

The chain carries TRBV4-1 and TRBJ2-7; D is perhaps TRBD1 (5 bases). The CDR3 length is 14 residues. Trimming removed 1 base at V and 4 bases at J, with 11 bases between. CDR1 is MGHRA, CDR2 YSYEKL, per germline. For the CDR3, the DNA is TGCGCCAGCAGCCAAGGCAGGACACAGTACGAGCAGTACTTC. Translating it yields CASSQGRTQYEQYF.

The V gene is TRBV6-5, the J gene TRBJ1-1; D not certain. V lost 8 bases, J lost 3 bases, and 13 bases lay in between. Germline lookup yields CDR1 MNHEY and CDR2 SVGAGI. The CDR3 runs 13 residues. CDR3 in DNA: TGTGCCAGCTTTCGAGAGTCTTACACTGAAGCTTTCTTT. This codes for CASFRESYTEAFF.

The rearrangement uses TRBV4-1 and TRBJ1-5; D remains ambiguous. The CDR3 length is 16 residues. The germline V gene encodes CDR1 MGHRA and CDR2 YSYEKL. Trimming left V 3 bases short and J 0 bases short, with 12 bases between. The CDR3 bases are TGCGCCAGCAGCCACGGAGTTGTGGTTAGCAATCAGCCCCAGCATTTT. Translated: CASSHGVVVSNQPQHF.

This clone was counted a single time. The V call is TRBV3-1 (or the pseudogene TRBV3-2), the J call TRBJ2-7, with 11 bases fitting TRBD2. The CDR3 extends over 15 amino acids. The ends lost 4 bases at V and 3 bases at J; junction bases unmatched: 5. Germline-derived CDR1 and CDR2 are LGHDT and YNNKEL (reference sequence). The CDR3 is CASSPIAGGVYEQYF. DNA for the CDR3: TGTGCCAGCAGCCCCATAGCGGGGGGGGTCTACGAGCAGTACTTC.

V is TRBV3-1 (or the pseudogene TRBV3-2) and J is TRBJ1-1; tentatively, D is TRBD1 (6 bases). Germline assignment: CDR1 LGHDT and CDR2 YNNKEL (reference sequence). The V end lost 2 bases, the J end lost 1 base, and 8 bases lay between the germline ends. This CDR3 has 14 residues. The CDR3 sequence is CASSQTDRNTEAFF. The CDR3 nucleotides are TGTGCCAGCAGCCAAACGGACAGGAACACTGAAGCTTTCTTT.

CDR3 bases: TGTGCCAGCAGTGGACAGGGTGCGGGGACTAATGAAAAACTGTTTTTT. Its translation is CASSGQGAGTNEKLFF. J is TRBJ1-4 and V is TRBV25-1; TRBD1 agrees at 7 bases. In germline, CDR1 is MGHDK, CDR2 SYGVNS. The CDR3 contains 16 residues. V dropped 4 bases and J dropped 2; count of bases not matched to a gene: 7.

This chain links TRBV4-1 with TRBJ2-1; 14 bases are shared with TRBD2. V was pared by 0 bases and J by 11 bases, with 9 bases of the junction left unmatched. The CDR3 totals 17 residues. Germline V gene data show CDR1 as MGHRA and CDR2 as YSYEKL. The CDR3 bases are TGCGCCAGCAGCCAAGAACCACTCGGGACTAGCGGGGGCAAGCAGTTCTTC. It specifies CASSQEPLGTSGGKQFF.

The chain employs TRBV28 and TRBJ1-2; TRBD1 aligns across 9 bases. V lost 6 bases to trimming and J lost 7 bases; unmatched junction nucleotides: 9. Germline CDR1 reads MDHEN; CDR2 reads SYDVKM. The CDR3 covers 14 residues. The CDR3 protein is CASRPDRGLSGYTF. CDR3 DNA: TGTGCCAGCAGGCCGGACAGGGGTTTGAGTGGCTACACCTTC.

This sequence joins TRBV6-5 and TRBJ1-1; D not resolved. The V end lost 6 bases, the J end lost 1 base, and 15 bases lay between the germline ends. Germline CDR1 and CDR2: MNHEY and SVGAGI. CDR3 length: 15 amino acids. The CDR3 DNA reads TGTGCCAGCAGCTTCGGAGGTCGGACGAACACTGAAGCTTTCTTT. It translates to CASSFGGRTNTEAFF.

The gene calls are TRBV4-3 and TRBJ1-3; D gene uncertain. The germline V and J ends were trimmed by 0 bases and 0 bases, with 9 bases remaining between them. Per germline, CDR1 LGHNA and CDR2 YSLEER. This CDR3 is built from 16 residues. CDR3 in amino acids: CASSQDVLNSGNTIYF. In DNA form, the CDR3 reads TGCGCCAGCAGCCAAGATGTACTGAACTCTGGAAACACCATATATTTT.

The chain links TRBV6-1 to TRBJ1-3; D is unclear. Germline V CDR1 and CDR2: MNHNS, SASEGT. The CDR3 sequence is 15 residues long. The V end lost 0 bases, the J end lost 1 base, and 7 bases lay between the germline ends. The CDR3 DNA follows: TGTGCCAGCAGTGAAGCGGCGGGTTCTGGAAACACCATATATTTT. This sequence encodes CASSEAAGSGNTIYF.

This clone occurred once. The chain carries TRBV27 and TRBJ1-3; 8 positions agree with TRBD1. This CDR3 has 21 amino acids. The germline gives CDR1 MNHEY, CDR2 SMNVEV (reference sequence). The V gene end was trimmed by 5 bases and the J gene end by 2 bases; junction bases not matched to a gene: 23. This CDR3 is CASSPPERSDRDGFAGNTIYF. CDR3 DNA sequence: TGTGCCAGCAGTCCACCCGAACGGTCGGACAGGGACGGGTTTGCTGGAAACACCATATATTTT.

The chain carries TRBV7-6 and TRBJ2-1; TRBD2 agrees at 9 bases. This CDR3 has 15 residues. Germline V gives CDR1 SGHVS, CDR2 FNYEAQ. V dropped 5 bases and J dropped 5; count of bases not matched to a gene: 7. DNA for the CDR3: TGTGCCAGCAGCCACAGACTAGCGGCTAACAATGAGCAGTTCTTC. Protein product: CASSHRLAANNEQFF.

The V call is TRBV28, the J call TRBJ1-6; 8 nucleotides line up with TRBD1. CDR3 length equals 13 residues. Germline CDR1 MDHEN, CDR2 SYDVKM. After removal of 3 bases from V and 11 bases from J, the junction contained 3 bases not matched to a gene. Here the CDR3 reads CASSFSDRAPLHF. Here the CDR3 DNA reads TGTGCCAGCAGTTTCTCGGACAGGGCACCCCTCCACTTT.

V gene TRBV11-1 combines with J gene TRBJ2-2, with TRBD2 matching 7 bases. Germline assignment: CDR1 SGHAT and CDR2 FQDESV (reference sequence). J was trimmed by 6 bases and V by 3 bases; bases with no gene match: 7. The CDR3 sequence is 15 residues long. CDR3 protein: CASSLGGSGPGELFF. The CDR3 coding sequence is TGTGCCAGCAGCTTGGGCGGGAGTGGGCCCGGGGAGCTGTTTTTT.

J is TRBJ2-7 and V is TRBV9, with a weak D call TRBD2 (6 bases). The CDR3 covers 15 residues. Germline V gives CDR1 SGDLS, CDR2 YYNGEE. V was cut by 0 bases and J by 1 base, with 11 bases left in between. The chain's CDR3 is CASSVVPSASYEQYF. CDR3 in DNA: TGTGCCAGCAGCGTAGTCCCTAGCGCATCCTACGAGCAGTACTTC.

The chain carries TRBV5-5 and TRBJ2-5; 7 bases fit TRBD2. CDR1 is SGHKS and CDR2 is YYEKEE in the germline V gene (reference sequence). The CDR3 is 14 residues long. With V trimmed by 1 base and J by 7 bases, 7 bases remained unmatched. CDR3 nucleotides: TGTGCCAGCAGCTTGTGGCGGGGAGGGTGGACCCAGTACTTC. This translates into CASSLWRGGWTQYF.

J is TRBJ2-1 and V is TRBV27; weak D call: TRBD2 (6 bases). The V end lost 5 bases, the J end lost 7 bases, and 15 bases lay between the germline ends. Germline CDR1 and CDR2: MNHEY and SMNVEV (reference sequence). The CDR3 totals 14 residues. This CDR3 is CASSPRGLANEQFF. For the CDR3, the DNA is TGTGCCAGCAGTCCCCGCGGGCTAGCGAATGAGCAGTTCTTC.

The chain joins TRBV18 to TRBJ2-1; perhaps TRBD2 as D (5 bases). CDR1 and CDR2 from the germline V gene are KGHSH and LQKENI. The ends were cut back, 3 bases at V and 14 bases at J, with 17 bases in the middle. The CDR3 runs to 13 residues. CDR3 sequence: CASSPAGIGFEFF. The CDR3 DNA follows: TGTGCCAGCTCACCGGCCGGGATAGGTTTTGAGTTCTTC.

The V and J genes are TRBV6-1 and TRBJ2-7; D may be TRBD2 (6 bases). The V gene lost 2 bases and the J gene lost 2 bases, with 16 bases spanning the gap. CDR1 MNHNS and CDR2 SASEGT come from the germline V gene. The CDR3 spans 16 residues. The CDR3 region is CASSERSGLLPYEQYF. The CDR3 DNA reads TGTGCCAGCAGTGAAAGGAGCGGACTACTACCCTACGAGCAGTACTTC.

The table lists this clone with a count of one. This rearrangement joins TRBV29-1 to TRBJ2-1; 10 bases are shared with TRBD2. The CDR3 consists of 12 residues. The V gene's germline CDR1 is SQVTM and CDR2 ANQGSEA. V gave up 6 bases and J gave up 7 bases; unmatched junction bases: 3. This chain's CDR3 is CSVLAGVNEQFF. The CDR3, as DNA: TGCAGCGTGCTAGCGGGAGTGAATGAGCAGTTCTTC.

J is TRBJ2-7 and V is TRBV10-2, with D perhaps TRBD1 (6 bases). CDR1 WSHSY and CDR2 SAAADI come from the germline V gene. CDR3 length equals 14 residues. V was shortened by 2 bases and J by 0 bases, with 8 bases between the two germline ends. CDR3 DNA sequence: TGCGCCAGCAGTGAGAACAGGGTCTCCTACGAGCAGTACTTC. Translated: CASSENRVSYEQYF.

This clone was seen more than once but under ten times. The V and J genes are TRBV18 and TRBJ1-4; 7 positions match TRBD1. From germline, CDR1 is KGHSH and CDR2 LQKENI. Trimming at V came to 4 bases and at J to 8 bases, leaving 7 bases not matched to a gene. The CDR3 is 14 residues long. The CDR3 region has the DNA TGTGCCAGCTCACGGGGACAGCTACAGGAAAAACTGTTTTTT. Amino acids: CASSRGQLQEKLFF.

The V and J genes are TRBV2 and TRBJ1-1; D not certain. The CDR3 runs to 11 residues. Germline V gives CDR1 SNHLY, CDR2 FYNNEI. The ends were cut back, 7 bases at V and 5 bases at J, with 8 bases in the middle. Here the CDR3 reads CASNRWTEAFF. For the CDR3, the DNA is TGTGCCAGCAATCGGTGGACTGAAGCTTTCTTT.

This rearrangement joins TRBV4-1 to TRBJ2-5; no definite D call. Trimming cost V 4 bases and J 5 bases, with 20 bases left between them. This CDR3 region has 16 residues. Germline V gene data show CDR1 as MGHRA and CDR2 as YSYEKL. The CDR3 loop reads CASSPLRKPSEETQYF. The CDR3 DNA is TGCGCCAGCAGCCCCCTTCGTAAGCCCTCGGAGGAGACCCAGTACTTC.

The chain couples TRBV3-1 (or the pseudogene TRBV3-2) to TRBJ2-2; 12 positions match TRBD2. The CDR3 has 19 residues. Germline CDR1 and CDR2: LGHDT and YNNKEL (reference sequence). Unmatched junction bases numbered 16, after V lost 4 bases and J lost 7 bases. In DNA, the CDR3 is TGTGCCAGCAGCCCTTCGGGGCTAGCGGGGGGGGCCAGGTTCGGGGAGCTGTTTTTT. Its protein product is CASSPSGLAGGARFGELFF.

The chain has TRBV3-1 (or the pseudogene TRBV3-2) and TRBJ2-7; 7 nucleotides match TRBD1. Losses at the gene ends were 6 bases for V and 3 bases for J; bases not matched to a gene: 8. This CDR3 is 14 amino acids long. CDR1 is LGHDT, CDR2 YNNKEL, per germline (reference sequence). The CDR3 is CASSPGTVYYEQYF. CDR3 coding DNA: TGTGCCAGCAGTCCGGGGACAGTATACTACGAGCAGTACTTC.